The 24 T cell receptor beta chains below all came from one sample that was sequenced in a study of blood T cell repertoires in COVID-19. Measured with immunoSEQ multiplex PCR; TCRdb has only the in-frame clones, and not every one. The table includes about 140,000 clones, about four fifths detected once. The sample was peripheral blood. These receptors all stem from a woman in her sixties or seventies with acute or convalescent COVID-19.

The V and J genes are TRBV10-3 and TRBJ1-2; D is ambiguous. The CDR3 has 13 residues. The germline V gene has CDR1 ENHRY and CDR2 SYGVKD. With 10 bases removed from V and 4 bases from J, the gap between germline ends came to 16 bases. In DNA, the CDR3 is TGTGCCACCACACCCGGGGTTGGCTATGGCTACACCTTC. Translation: CATTPGVGYGYTF.

The rearrangement joins TRBV18 to TRBJ1-1; D may be TRBD1 (5 bases). CDR1 is KGHSH and CDR2 is LQKENI in the germline V gene. Trimming removed 3 bases at V and 4 bases at J, with 15 bases between. The CDR3 length is 15 residues. The CDR3 reads CASSPYSRGGTEAFF. The CDR3 bases are TGTGCCAGCTCACCCTATAGCCGGGGGGGCACTGAAGCTTTCTTT.

The chain carries TRBV6-1 and TRBJ1-1; TRBD1 agrees at 7 bases. The CDR3 is made up of 16 amino acids. Germline V gives CDR1 MNHNS, CDR2 SASEGT. V lost 5 bases to trimming and J lost 0 bases; unmatched junction nucleotides: 9. CDR3 residues: CASSKDRAVMNTEAFF. The DNA of the CDR3 is TGTGCCAGCAGTAAAGACAGGGCGGTTATGAACACTGAAGCTTTCTTT.

This chain links TRBV5-1 with TRBJ2-1; possibly TRBD1 for D (5 bases). Trimming stripped 1 base from V and 0 bases from J, with 8 bases between. Germline V gene lookup returns CDR1 SGHRS and CDR2 YFSETQ. The CDR3 runs 15 residues. The CDR3 DNA reads as TGCGCCAGCAGCTTGATCCAGGGCTCCTACAATGAGCAGTTCTTC. It yields the protein CASSLIQGSYNEQFF.

The chain is built from TRBV15 and TRBJ2-1, with TRBD2 matching 7 bases. The germline V gene encodes CDR1 LNHNV and CDR2 YYDKDF (reference sequence). The junction had 16 bases not matched to a gene; V was cut back by 3 bases and J by 8 bases. The CDR3 has 17 residues. This chain's CDR3 is CATSRDLRDGGRDEQFF. The CDR3 nucleotides are TGTGCCACCAGCAGGGACCTCCGGGACGGAGGGAGGGATGAGCAGTTCTTC.

The rearrangement joins TRBV24-1 to TRBJ1-2, with 9 positions matching TRBD1. The V gene end was trimmed by 5 bases and the J gene end by 2 bases; junction bases not matched to a gene: 5. The CDR3 has 15 amino acids. Germline V gene data show CDR1 as KGHDR and CDR2 as SFDVKD. The chain's CDR3 is CATSGLQGANYGYTF. The CDR3 nucleotides read TGTGCCACCAGTGGTTTACAGGGGGCCAACTATGGCTACACCTTC.

This rearrangement joins TRBV4-2 to TRBJ1-5, with D maybe TRBD1 (5 bases). From germline, CDR1 is LGHNA and CDR2 YNFKEQ. CDR3 size: 14 residues. V was cut by 0 bases and J by 10 bases, with 13 bases left in between. Here the CDR3 reads CASSQDGRGGPQHF. In DNA, the CDR3 is TGTGCCAGCAGCCAAGATGGTAGGGGCGGTCCCCAGCATTTT.

This clone occurred a few times. The chain combines TRBV5-1 with TRBJ1-2; D might be TRBD1 (6 bases). The CDR3 consists of 15 residues. The germline CDR1 and CDR2 sequences are SGHRS and YFSETQ. V was shortened by 7 bases and J by 4 bases, with 20 bases between the two germline ends. The CDR3 loop reads CASGPGSTGTYGYTF. CDR3 nucleotides: TGCGCCAGCGGTCCGGGGTCCACAGGGACCTATGGCTACACCTTC.

The DNA for the CDR3 is TGTGCCAGCAGTTTACCGGGAGCGACCCAGTACTTC. It is translated as CASSLPGATQYF. This chain joins TRBV27 and TRBJ2-5; D is perhaps TRBD2 (6 bases). The length of the CDR3 is 12 residues. Trimming shortened V by 2 bases and J by 7 bases, and 8 bases separated the two germline ends. Germline V gene lookup returns CDR1 MNHEY and CDR2 SMNVEV (reference sequence).

This chain links TRBV24-1 with TRBJ1-5, with 7 bases fitting TRBD1. Germline values: CDR1 KGHDR, CDR2 SFDVKD. The CDR3 has 17 residues. After removal of 1 base from V and 3 bases from J, the junction contained 8 bases not matched to a gene. The chain's CDR3 is CATSDFFQDRYNQPQHF. The CDR3, as DNA: TGTGCCACCAGTGATTTTTTTCAGGACAGGTACAATCAGCCCCAGCATTTT.

V is TRBV9 and J is TRBJ1-1, with 7 bases lining up with TRBD1. There are 13 residues in the CDR3. V gave up 1 base and J gave up 4 bases; unmatched junction bases: 1. Germline V gene data show CDR1 as SGDLS and CDR2 as YYNGEE. The CDR3 protein is CASSVTGATEAFF. The CDR3 DNA follows: TGTGCCAGCAGCGTAACAGGGGCCACTGAAGCTTTCTTT.

The chain links TRBV10-3 to TRBJ1-2, with 11 bases lining up with TRBD1. This CDR3 has 13 residues. The J segment lost 9 bases and the V segment lost 2 bases, leaving 2 bases of the junction unmatched. In germline, CDR1 is ENHRY, CDR2 SYGVKD. DNA for the CDR3: TGTGCCATCAGTGAGGGGACAGGGGGAAGCTACACCTTC. Its protein product is CAISEGTGGSYTF.

The chain couples TRBV7-9 to TRBJ1-1, with 7 bases lining up with TRBD1. Germline V lookup: CDR1 SEHNR, CDR2 FQNEAQ (reference sequence). CDR3 length: 13 residues. Trimming took 2 bases from V and 5 from J; bases not matched to a gene: 2. The CDR3 spells CASSLRGRTEAFF. CDR3 DNA sequence: TGTGCCAGCAGCTTAAGGGGGCGGACTGAAGCTTTCTTT.

This chain connects TRBV2 to TRBJ2-2, with 7 bases identical to TRBD2. V gave up 8 bases and J gave up 6 bases; unmatched junction bases: 6. Germline V gene lookup returns CDR1 SNHLY and CDR2 FYNNEI. This CDR3 is 13 amino acids long. The CDR3 region is CASYPGGAGELFF. The CDR3 DNA follows: TGTGCCAGCTACCCGGGGGGAGCCGGGGAGCTGTTTTTT.

V usage is TRBV10-1 and J usage is TRBJ1-1; D is possibly TRBD1 (6 bases). The germline CDR1 and CDR2 sequences are WNHNN and SYGVQD (reference sequence). The CDR3 has 15 residues. V lost 6 bases and J 5 bases, leaving 19 bases between the germline ends. As DNA, the CDR3 is TGCGCCAGCAGACCCGCAGGGGCCTGGGTGACTGAAGCTTTCTTT. Protein: CASRPAGAWVTEAFF.

This clone occurred a few times. V and J are TRBV19 and TRBJ1-5; no firm D call. This CDR3 has 13 residues. Germline V gene data show CDR1 as LNHDA and CDR2 as SQIVND (reference sequence). Between the trimmed V and J ends, which lost 3 bases and 4 bases, there was a span of 7 bases. The CDR3 nucleotides are TGTGCCAGTAGTATCGGAGAAAATCAGCCCCAGCATTTT. This encodes CASSIGENQPQHF. Looking up the rest from reference TRBV19 and TRBJ1-5 gives the full variable domain: DGGITQSPKYLFRKEGQNVTLSCEQNLNHDAMYWYRQDPGQGLRLIYYSQIVNDFQKGDIAEGYSVSREKKESFPLTVTSAQKNPTAFYLCASSIGENQPQHFGDGTRLSIL.

The gene calls are TRBV21-1 and TRBJ2-3; the table's D call TRBD1 went unverified against the DNA. TRBV21-1 is given as a pseudogene. The CDR3 runs 17 residues. The CDR3 loop reads CASSNVEGALMTDTQYF. DNA for the CDR3: TGTGCCAGCAGCAATGTGGAGGGGGCGCTGATGACAGATACGCAGTATTTT.

The table lists this clone with a few counts. At one of its ends the junction is not consistent with the germline gene, which may arise from a read error. The genes are TRBV12-3 or TRBV12-4 and TRBJ1-1, with D uncertain. This CDR3 has 13 amino acids. CDR3 sequence reads: CASSSLEGTAAFF. In DNA form, the CDR3 reads TGTGCCAGCAGTTCATTGGAGGGCACTGCAGCTTTCTTT.

The chain links TRBV10-1 to TRBJ2-5; a possible D gene is TRBD2 (5 bases). V dropped 8 bases and J dropped 5 bases, with 15 bases sitting between them. This CDR3 has 13 residues. The germline V gene has CDR1 WNHNN and CDR2 SYGVQD (reference sequence). CDR3 DNA sequence: TGCGCCAGCCAGCGGACGAGCGAGGAGACCCAGTACTTC. It yields the protein CASQRTSEETQYF.

The chain carries TRBV29-1 and TRBJ1-3; 8 bases map to TRBD1. Germline V gene sequence: CDR1 SQVTM, CDR2 ANQGSEA. Trimming at V came to 4 bases and at J to 2 bases, leaving 4 bases not matched to a gene. The CDR3 length is 14 residues. CDR3 region: CSVAPTGAGNTIYF. Here the CDR3 DNA reads TGCAGCGTTGCCCCGACAGGGGCTGGAAACACCATATATTTT.

The rearrangement joins TRBV27 to TRBJ1-5, with 7 bases aligning to TRBD1. Germline-derived CDR1 and CDR2 are MNHEY and SMNVEV (reference sequence). V shed 5 bases, J shed 2 bases, and the junction held 9 bases outside the gene matches. The CDR3 loop spans 16 amino acids. CDR3 coding DNA: TGTGCCAGCAGTCTGACAGGGTTAGCGGGCAATCAGCCCCAGCATTTT. Residues: CASSLTGLAGNQPQHF.

This chain joins TRBV11-3 and TRBJ2-5, with 8 bases aligning to TRBD2. The CDR3 length is 15 residues. Germline assignment: CDR1 SGHNT and CDR2 YENEEA. The junction had 9 bases not matched to a gene; V was cut back by 4 bases and J by 5 bases. CDR3: CASSSRQRERETQYF. As DNA, the CDR3 is TGTGCCAGCAGCTCCAGGCAGCGGGAGCGTGAGACCCAGTACTTC.

CDR3: CASSLRADNNSPLHF. DNA of the CDR3: TGTGCCAGCAGCTTAAGGGCAGATAATAATTCACCCCTCCACTTT. The genes are TRBV7-3 and TRBJ1-6; D not certain. This CDR3 comprises 15 residues. Deletions cut 1 base from V and 5 bases from J, with 9 bases between. Germline CDR1 is SGHTA and CDR2 is FQGTGA.

V gene TRBV29-1 combines with J gene TRBJ2-5; 8 bases line up with TRBD2. CDR3 length: 14 residues. Germline CDR1 reads SQVTM; CDR2 reads ANQGSEA. The ends lost 7 bases at V and 4 bases at J; junction bases unmatched: 11. The CDR3 is CSALGGAGGETQYF. The DNA for the CDR3 is TGCAGCGCCTTGGGGGGGGCGGGGGGAGAGACCCAGTACTTC.